A single sample gave rise to the 25 T cell receptor beta chains below, sequenced in a study of identical twins. Via MiXCR, TCRdb re-called the 5' RACE reads, giving one row per CDR3 protein. The data show roughly 1.6 million distinct CDR3 sequences, 25% to 35% seen once. Sequences were obtained from cord blood. All receptors derive from a newborn girl in good health.

This chain connects TRBV5-1 to TRBJ2-3, with 10 bases identical to TRBD2. This CDR3 has 16 amino acids. Germline CDR1 SGHRS, CDR2 YFSETQ. V dropped 3 bases and J dropped 5; count of bases not matched to a gene: 9. The DNA for the CDR3 is TGCGCCAGCAGCTCTCGTAGCGGGGGGCGGGGAGATACGCAGTATTTT. Amino acids: CASSSRSGGRGDTQYF.

Remarks on this clonotype: The junction differs from germline at one of its ends, possibly a read error. This chain links TRBV10-3 with TRBJ2-7, with 8 bases that match TRBD2. CDR1 ENHRY and CDR2 SYGVKD come from the germline V gene. This CDR3 spans 14 amino acids. The DNA of the CDR3 is TGTGCCGTCAGTGAAAAACGGGAGGGCCACGAGCAGTACTTC. Translated, it gives CAVSEKREGHEQYF.

The table lists this clonotype with a few counts. The rearrangement uses TRBV11-2 and TRBJ1-5; 7 nucleotides agree with TRBD1. With V trimmed by 4 bases and J by 7 bases, 4 bases remained unmatched. The CDR3 has 13 residues. Looked up from germline, CDR1 is SGHAT and CDR2 is FQNNGV. CDR3 nucleotides: TGTGCCAGCAGCTCGACAGGGATCCAGCCCCAGCATTTT. Protein: CASSSTGIQPQHF.

The chain combines TRBV20-1 with TRBJ2-7, with D possibly being TRBD2 (5 bases). Trimming took off 4 bases at V and 7 bases at J, with 17 bases between the two ends. The germline CDR1 and CDR2 sequences are DFQATT and SNEGSKA (reference sequence). The CDR3 is 13 amino acids. The CDR3 DNA reads as TGCAGTGCTACTAGCCGGTCCTACAATGAGCAGTACTTC. This sequence encodes CSATSRSYNEQYF.

This CDR3 reads CSAVRGDGANVLTF. The CDR3 DNA sequence: TGCAGTGCTGTCAGGGGGGACGGGGCCAACGTCCTGACTTTC. This chain links TRBV20-1 with TRBJ2-6, with TRBD1 as a possible D gene (7 bases). CDR1 is DFQATT and CDR2 is SNEGSKA in the germline V gene (reference sequence). The CDR3 totals 14 residues. V was trimmed by 5 bases and J by 4 bases, leaving 12 bases between them.

This clonotype has only a few counts. The gene calls are TRBV5-1 and TRBJ2-3, with a possible D match to TRBD1 (6 bases). Germline lookup yields CDR1 SGHRS and CDR2 YFSETQ. Trimming took off 6 bases at V and 5 bases at J, with 25 bases between the two ends. This CDR3 has 17 amino acids. CDR3 nucleotide sequence: TGCGCCAGCAATATTGCCGGGACCTCTGAAGGGGGAGATACGCAGTATTTT. Protein: CASNIAGTSEGGDTQYF. The whole variable domain, filled in from reference TRBV5-1 and TRBJ2-3, reads KAGVTQTPRYLIKTRGQQVTLSCSPISGHRSVSWYQQTPGQGLQFLFEYFSETQRNKGNFPGRFSGRQFSNSRSEMNVSTLELGDSALYLCASNIAGTSEGGDTQYFGPGTRLTVL.

The chain has TRBV3-1 and TRBJ2-5; 8 bases fit TRBD2. Trimming cost V 3 bases and J 11 bases; bases outside gene matches: 17. CDR3 length equals 16 residues. The germline gives CDR1 LGHDT, CDR2 YNNKEL (reference sequence). The CDR3 sequence: CASSQIGTRSYDEQYF. The DNA for the CDR3 is TGTGCCAGCAGCCAGATAGGGACTAGGTCCTACGATGAGCAGTACTTC.

A single count supports this clonotype. This sequence joins TRBV12-3 or TRBV12-4 and TRBJ1-3, with TRBD1 as a possible D gene (5 bases). CDR3 length: 17 residues. V lost 1 base to trimming and J lost 0 bases, with 13 bases between them. CDR3 region: CASSLGNRLSSGNTIYF. DNA of the CDR3: TGTGCCAGCAGTTTAGGCAACAGGCTGAGCTCTGGAAACACCATATATTTT.

J is TRBJ1-2 and V is TRBV7-9, with 7 bases that match TRBD1. The V segment lost 7 bases and the J segment 7 bases; nucleotides outside the gene matches: 6. CDR3 length equals 12 residues. Germline values: CDR1 SEHNR, CDR2 FQNEAQ (reference sequence). The CDR3 reads CASNSRQGGYTF. In nucleotides, the CDR3 is TGTGCCAGCAACTCCCGACAGGGTGGCTACACCTTC.

The gene calls are TRBV7-9 and TRBJ2-3, with D hard to call. The V end was cut by 5 bases, the J end by 6 bases, with 12 bases between. Germline assignment: CDR1 SEHNR and CDR2 FQNEAQ (reference sequence). This CDR3 region has 13 residues. CDR3 bases: TGTGCCAGCAGCATCGGGTCAAAGGATACGCAGTATTTT. Translation: CASSIGSKDTQYF.

This chain connects TRBV6-1 to TRBJ1-1; tentatively, D is TRBD1 (5 bases). V was cut by 4 bases and J by 0 bases, with 9 bases left in between. The germline V gene has CDR1 MNHNS and CDR2 SASEGT. The CDR3 covers 14 residues. For the CDR3, the DNA is TGTGCCAGCAGTGCTACGGACATGAACACTGAAGCTTTCTTT. Translating it yields CASSATDMNTEAFF.

CDR3 coding DNA: TGTGCCAGCAGCGCCCCCGGGACTAGCCCCACTACGCAGTATTTT. Its translation: CASSAPGTSPTTQYF. V is TRBV2 and J is TRBJ2-3, with 9 bases fitting TRBD2. J was trimmed by 8 bases and V by 6 bases; bases with no gene match: 12. CDR1 SNHLY and CDR2 FYNNEI come from the germline V gene. The length of the CDR3 is 15 residues.

CDR3 in DNA: TGTGCCAGCAGCGTAGTAGGGGGCTCTGGCTACACCTTC. Its translation: CASSVVGGSGYTF. This chain connects TRBV9 to TRBJ1-2, with 7 bases matching TRBD1. CDR3 size: 13 residues. V dropped 0 bases and J dropped 7; count of bases not matched to a gene: 3. Germline loops: CDR1 SGDLS, CDR2 YYNGEE.

The V gene is TRBV29-1, the J gene TRBJ2-7, with D unresolved. V lost 4 bases and J lost 2, with 18 bases in between. The CDR3 covers 15 residues. Per germline, CDR1 SQVTM and CDR2 ANQGSEA. CDR3 DNA: TGCAGCGTTGCTAACTGGCAGGTTGGGGCCTACGAGCAGTACTTC. This encodes CSVANWQVGAYEQYF.

In the case of this clonotype: A much larger clone differs by one base, so this may be a read error. The chain links TRBV12-3 or TRBV12-4 to TRBJ1-2, with D unresolved. This CDR3 comprises 13 residues. V lost 6 bases to trimming and J lost 4 bases, with 12 bases between them. The chain's CDR3 is CASRNQAGYGYTF. CDR3 sequence (DNA): TGTGCCAGCAGGAATCAGGCGGGCTATGGCTACACCTTC.

The chain carries TRBV11-2 and TRBJ2-2; D ambiguous. The germline V gene has CDR1 SGHAT and CDR2 FQNNGV. The CDR3 consists of 14 residues. V gave up 2 bases and J gave up 3 bases, with 7 bases separating them. The CDR3 here is CASSLMGYTGELFF. The CDR3 DNA follows: TGTGCCAGCAGCTTAATGGGATACACCGGGGAGCTGTTTTTT.

Note on this clonotype: At one end, the junction sequence differs from germline, possibly due to a read error. The V gene is TRBV20-1, the J gene TRBJ1-2; D not certain. Germline assignment: CDR1 DFQATT and CDR2 SNEGSKA (reference sequence). The CDR3 is 15 amino acids. CDR3 loop: CSARVPRGLNFGYTF. CDR3 nucleotides: TGCAGTGCTAGAGTTCCACGAGGACTAAACTTTGGCTACACCTTC.

In this sample, this clonotype turned up a few times. The genes are TRBV9 and TRBJ2-7; 9 nucleotides agree with TRBD2. The CDR3 has 15 amino acids. Germline values: CDR1 SGDLS, CDR2 YYNGEE. The junction had 5 bases not matched to a gene; V was cut back by 0 bases and J by 4 bases. The CDR3 loop is CASSVGSSGEYEQYF. CDR3 bases: TGTGCCAGCAGCGTAGGTTCTAGCGGGGAATACGAGCAGTACTTC.

The chain links TRBV19 to TRBJ2-2, with D unresolved. V was clipped by 3 bases and J by 1 base, with 6 bases between them. This CDR3 is 14 amino acids long. Germline V CDR1 and CDR2: LNHDA, SQIVND (reference sequence). In DNA form, the CDR3 reads TGTGCCAGTAGTATTTCACAGAACACCGGGGAGCTGTTTTTT. It specifies CASSISQNTGELFF.

This clonotype was observed a handful of times. The chain is built from TRBV29-1 and TRBJ1-1, with D unresolved. CDR1 and CDR2 (germline): SQVTM, ANQGSEA. The CDR3 is 12 amino acids. Trimming shortened V by 4 bases and J by 4 bases, and 10 bases separated the two germline ends. Written as DNA, the CDR3 is TGCAGCGTTGTAAGGAGTCGCACTGAAGCTTTCTTT. This codes for CSVVRSRTEAFF.

The chain combines TRBV7-2 with TRBJ2-3; the D gene is possibly TRBD1 (6 bases). V lost 3 bases to trimming and J lost 1 base, with 14 bases between them. From germline, CDR1 is SGHTA and CDR2 FQGNSA. The CDR3 totals 16 residues. This chain's CDR3 is CASSLGINRGTDTQYF. In DNA, the CDR3 is TGTGCCAGCAGCTTGGGGATCAACAGGGGCACAGATACGCAGTATTTT. Drawing the rest from reference TRBV7-2 and TRBJ2-3, the complete variable domain is GAGVSQSPSNKVTEKGKDVELRCDPISGHTALYWYRQSLGQGLEFLIYFQGNSAPDKSGLPSDRFSAERTGGSVSTLTIQRTQQEDSAVYLCASSLGINRGTDTQYFGPGTRLTVL.

At least ten counts were recorded for this clonotype. V usage is TRBV16 and J usage is TRBJ1-5, with D uncertain. The germline V and J ends were trimmed by 2 bases and 4 bases, with 3 bases remaining between them. Germline V gene lookup returns CDR1 KGHSY and CDR2 FQNENV. This CDR3 is 12 amino acids long. The chain's CDR3 is CASSQLNQPQHF. The CDR3 coding sequence is TGTGCCAGCAGCCAACTTAATCAGCCCCAGCATTTT.

There are a few counts of this clonotype. The rearrangement uses TRBV7-9 and TRBJ2-1; D unresolved. CDR3 size: 8 residues. The germline V gene encodes CDR1 SEHNR and CDR2 FQNEAQ (reference sequence). V lost 8 bases and J lost 14, with 7 bases in between. This chain's CDR3 is CASPREFF. CDR3 DNA: TGTGCCAGCCCTCGGGAGTTCTTC.

This clonotype was picked up many times. This sequence joins TRBV29-1 and TRBJ1-5; D unresolved. V lost 4 bases to trimming and J lost 0 bases, with 7 bases between them. The CDR3 extends over 13 amino acids. CDR1 and CDR2 (germline): SQVTM, ANQGSEA. The CDR3 sequence is CSVGEDSNQPQHF. As DNA, the CDR3 is TGCAGCGTTGGGGAAGATAGCAATCAGCCCCAGCATTTT.

The chain recombines TRBV10-3 with TRBJ1-6; no firm D call. Deletions cut 8 bases from V and 8 bases from J, with 4 bases between. CDR1 ENHRY and CDR2 SYGVKD come from the germline V gene. The CDR3 sequence is 10 residues long. The chain's CDR3 is CAIGDSPLHF. CDR3 DNA sequence: TGTGCCATCGGGGATTCACCCCTCCACTTT.